This entry concerns a single T cell receptor (beta chain). The source of the sample is a study of blood T cell repertoires in COVID-19. The wider study: Donors in the United States, Italy and Spain gave samples during acute or convalescent COVID-19. In each case, the material was cDNA or gDNA derived from T cells, B-cell-depleted T cells, or PBMCs.

As processed by the authors: How many nucleated cells were present was estimated from reference gene primer amplification. Assay used: immunoSEQ multiplex PCR; TCRdb lists only in-frame clones, some missing. That table gives V, J and clone size, and the DNA gave D and trimming. In the table there are 450,000 to 500,000 clones, approximately 85% of which are singletons. Germline loops: CDR1 MNHEY, CDR2 SVGAGI. V was shortened by 4 bases and J by 1 base, with 15 bases between the two germline ends. The CDR3 is 16 residues long. Input material: peripheral blood. The TCR comes from a human donor in a cohort sampled during active COVID-19. The chain couples TRBV6-5 to TRBJ2-3; no reliable D call. For the CDR3, the DNA is TGTGCCAGCAGTTCCCAATATAGTGTGCGCACAGATACGCAGTATTTT. As protein: CASSSQYSVRTDTQYF.